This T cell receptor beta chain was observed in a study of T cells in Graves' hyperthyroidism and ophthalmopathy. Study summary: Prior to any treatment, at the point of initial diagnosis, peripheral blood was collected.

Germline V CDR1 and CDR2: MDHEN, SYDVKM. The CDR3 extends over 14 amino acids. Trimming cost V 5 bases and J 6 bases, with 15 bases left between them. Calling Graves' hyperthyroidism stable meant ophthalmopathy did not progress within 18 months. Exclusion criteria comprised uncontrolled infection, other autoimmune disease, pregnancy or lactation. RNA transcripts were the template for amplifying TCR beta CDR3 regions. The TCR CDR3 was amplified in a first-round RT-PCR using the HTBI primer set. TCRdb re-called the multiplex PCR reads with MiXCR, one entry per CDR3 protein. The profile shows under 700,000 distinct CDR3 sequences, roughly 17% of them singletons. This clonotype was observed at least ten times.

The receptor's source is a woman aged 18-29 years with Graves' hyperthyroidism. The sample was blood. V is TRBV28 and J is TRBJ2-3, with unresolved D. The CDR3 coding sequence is TGTGCCAGCAGTAGCCGTTCCTTCGGGGATACGCAGTATTTT. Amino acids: CASSSRSFGDTQYF.